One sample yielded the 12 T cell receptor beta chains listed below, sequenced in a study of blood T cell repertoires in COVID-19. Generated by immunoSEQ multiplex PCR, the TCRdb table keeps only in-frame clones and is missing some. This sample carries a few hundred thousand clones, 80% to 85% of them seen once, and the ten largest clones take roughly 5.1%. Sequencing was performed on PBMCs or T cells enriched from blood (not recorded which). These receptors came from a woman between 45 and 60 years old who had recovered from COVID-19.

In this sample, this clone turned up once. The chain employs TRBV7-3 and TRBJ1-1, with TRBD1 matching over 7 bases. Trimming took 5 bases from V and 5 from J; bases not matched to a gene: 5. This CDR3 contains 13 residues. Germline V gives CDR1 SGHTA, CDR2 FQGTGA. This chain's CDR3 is CASSEIQGTEAFF. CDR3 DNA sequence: TGTGCCAGCAGCGAGATACAGGGGACTGAAGCTTTCTTT.

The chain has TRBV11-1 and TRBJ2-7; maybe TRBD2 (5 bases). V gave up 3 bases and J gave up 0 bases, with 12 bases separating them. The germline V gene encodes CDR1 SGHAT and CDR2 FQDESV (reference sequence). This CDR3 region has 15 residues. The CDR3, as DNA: TGTGCCAGCAGCTTGAGGGCAGAGAGCTCCTACGAGCAGTACTTC. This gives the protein CASSLRAESSYEQYF.

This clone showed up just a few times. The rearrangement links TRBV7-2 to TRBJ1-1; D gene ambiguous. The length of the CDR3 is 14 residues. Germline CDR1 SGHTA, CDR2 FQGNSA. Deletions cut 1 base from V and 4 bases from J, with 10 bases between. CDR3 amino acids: CASSLGLARTEAFF. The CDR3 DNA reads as TGTGCCAGCAGCTTAGGCTTAGCCCGCACTGAAGCTTTCTTT.

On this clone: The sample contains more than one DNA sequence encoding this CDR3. CDR3 sequence: CASSPSEGNTEAFF. For the CDR3, the DNA is TGTGCCAGCTCACCATCAGAGGGGAACACTGAAGCTTTCTTT. The chain is built from TRBV18 and TRBJ1-1; no definite D call. From germline, CDR1 is KGHSH and CDR2 LQKENI. This CDR3 region has 14 residues. V was pared by 2 bases and J by 1 base, with 8 bases between.

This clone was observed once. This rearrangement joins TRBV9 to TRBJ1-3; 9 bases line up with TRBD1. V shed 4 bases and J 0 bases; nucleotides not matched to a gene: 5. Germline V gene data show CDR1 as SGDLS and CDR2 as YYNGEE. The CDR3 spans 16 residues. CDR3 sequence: CASSPRDRDSGNTIYF. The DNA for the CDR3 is TGTGCCAGCAGCCCCCGGGACAGGGACTCTGGAAACACCATATATTTT.

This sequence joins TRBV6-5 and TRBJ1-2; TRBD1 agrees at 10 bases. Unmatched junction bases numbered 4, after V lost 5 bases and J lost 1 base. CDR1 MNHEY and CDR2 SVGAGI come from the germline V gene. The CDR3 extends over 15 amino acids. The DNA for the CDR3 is TGTGCCAGCAGTCCCGGGACAGGGGTTAACTATGGCTACACCTTC. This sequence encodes CASSPGTGVNYGYTF.

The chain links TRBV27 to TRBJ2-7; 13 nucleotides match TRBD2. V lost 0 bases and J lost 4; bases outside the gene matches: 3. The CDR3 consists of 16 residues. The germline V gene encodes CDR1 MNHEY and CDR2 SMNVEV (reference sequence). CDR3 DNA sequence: TGTGCCAGCAGTTTATCGACTAGCGGGGGGTCTTACGAGCAGTACTTC. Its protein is CASSLSTSGGSYEQYF.

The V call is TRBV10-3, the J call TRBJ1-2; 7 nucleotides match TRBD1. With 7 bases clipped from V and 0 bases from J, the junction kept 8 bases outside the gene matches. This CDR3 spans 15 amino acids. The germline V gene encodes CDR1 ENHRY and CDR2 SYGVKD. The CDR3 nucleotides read TGTGCCATCACGACGGGCAGGGGGTCTAACTATGGCTACACCTTC. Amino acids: CAITTGRGSNYGYTF.

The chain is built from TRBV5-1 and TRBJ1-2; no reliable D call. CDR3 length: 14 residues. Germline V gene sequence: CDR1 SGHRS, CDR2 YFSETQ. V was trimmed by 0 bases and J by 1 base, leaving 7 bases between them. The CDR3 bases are TGCGCCAGCAGCTTGGACAGTAATAACTATGGCTACACCTTC. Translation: CASSLDSNNYGYTF.

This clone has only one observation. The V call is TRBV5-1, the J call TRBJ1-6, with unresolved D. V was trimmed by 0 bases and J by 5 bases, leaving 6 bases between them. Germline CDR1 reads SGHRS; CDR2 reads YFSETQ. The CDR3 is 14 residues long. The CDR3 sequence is CASSLAGNNSPLHF. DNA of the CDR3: TGCGCCAGCAGCTTGGCAGGCAATAATTCACCCCTCCACTTT.

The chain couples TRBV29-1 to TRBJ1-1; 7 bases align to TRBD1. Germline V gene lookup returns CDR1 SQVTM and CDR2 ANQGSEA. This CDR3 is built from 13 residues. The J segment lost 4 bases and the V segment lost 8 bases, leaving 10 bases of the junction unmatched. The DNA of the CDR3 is TGCAGCATGACAGGGTTTGATGTCACTGAAGCTTTCTTT. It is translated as CSMTGFDVTEAFF. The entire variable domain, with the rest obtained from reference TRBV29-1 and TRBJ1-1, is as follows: SAVISQKPSRDICQRGTSLTIQCQVDSQVTMMFWYRQQPGQSLTLIATANQGSEATYESGFVIDKFPISRPNLTFSTLTVSNMSPEDSSIYLCSMTGFDVTEAFFGQGTRLTVV.

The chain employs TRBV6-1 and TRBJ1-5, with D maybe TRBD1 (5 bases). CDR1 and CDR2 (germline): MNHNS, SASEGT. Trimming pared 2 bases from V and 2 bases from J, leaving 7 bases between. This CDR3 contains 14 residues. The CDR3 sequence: CASSEWGGNQPQHF. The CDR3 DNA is TGTGCCAGCAGTGAATGGGGGGGCAATCAGCCCCAGCATTTT.